This T cell receptor beta chain comes out of a study of beta chain features in type 1 diabetes. The study reverse transcribed the entire isolated RNA, so it sequenced expressed TCRB transcripts. Data came from immunoSEQ multiplex PCR; TCRdb stores just in-frame clones and leaves some out. The sample has a few hundred thousand clones; 12% to 15% are singletons. There are 17 residues in the CDR3. V was trimmed by 4 bases and J by 2 bases, leaving 19 bases between them. Germline V gene sequence: CDR1 MRHNA, CDR2 SNTAGT. The V and J genes are TRBV6-4 and TRBJ2-3; the D gene could be TRBD1 or TRBD2 (6 bases each). The receptor's source is a man younger than 40 in good health. Material for sequencing was central memory CD4+ T cells from blood. The CDR3 sequence: CASSALPGSGATDTQYF. CDR3 bases: TGTGCCAGCAGTGCCTTGCCCGGCTCGGGGGCCACAGATACGCAGTATTTT.